These 20 T cell receptor beta chains were all obtained from the same sample, sequenced in a study of T cell responses to AZD1222 COVID-19 vaccine. Sequencing was performed with immunoSEQ multiplex PCR; in TCRdb, only in-frame clones are kept and a portion is missing. This repertoire shows approximately 130,000 clones, approximately 90% found once; its top ten account for approximately 7.9%. Sequenced material: peripheral blood, taken on day 0 of AZD1222 vaccination. The origin of the receptors is an adult in good health.

In its sample, this clone was seen once. The J gene is TRBJ1-5, the V gene TRBV7-9; perhaps TRBD1 as D (5 bases). V lost 5 bases and J lost 5, with 13 bases in between. The CDR3 extends over 14 amino acids. Germline V gene sequence: CDR1 SEHNR, CDR2 FQNEAQ (reference sequence). The CDR3 reads CASSAGTVYQPQHF. The CDR3 coding sequence is TGTGCCAGCAGCGCGGGGACCGTTTATCAGCCCCAGCATTTT.

CDR3 nucleotide sequence: TGTGCCAGCAGTTCAAGGACAGGCCGTGCAACTAATGAAAAACTGTTTTTT. Its protein product is CASSSRTGRATNEKLFF. V gene TRBV27 combines with J gene TRBJ1-4; 7 bases match TRBD1. Germline V lookup: CDR1 MNHEY, CDR2 SMNVEV (reference sequence). Unmatched junction bases numbered 8, after V lost 4 bases and J lost 0 bases. The CDR3 contains 17 residues.

The V and J genes are TRBV28 and TRBJ2-7, with D perhaps matching TRBD2 (6 bases). Germline-derived CDR1 and CDR2 are MDHEN and SYDVKM. This CDR3 is built from 14 residues. With 3 bases removed from V and 2 bases from J, the gap between germline ends came to 11 bases. The chain's CDR3 is CASSFEGGTYEQYF. CDR3 in DNA: TGTGCCAGCAGTTTTGAGGGCGGGACCTACGAGCAGTACTTC.

The rearrangement joins TRBV18 to TRBJ1-6; a weak D match, TRBD1 (5 bases). V shed 3 bases and J shed 6 bases, with 21 bases lying between them. This CDR3 has 18 amino acids. Looked up from germline, CDR1 is KGHSH and CDR2 is LQKENI. The CDR3 DNA is TGTGCCAGCTCACCGGTGCAAGTGGGGGGGGAACTTAATTCACCCCTCCACTTT. Protein: CASSPVQVGGELNSPLHF.

The chain uses TRBV5-5 and TRBJ2-2, with 7 bases fitting TRBD2. The length of the CDR3 is 15 residues. Germline values: CDR1 SGHKS, CDR2 YYEKEE (reference sequence). V shed 4 bases, J shed 5 bases, and the junction held 8 bases outside the gene matches. Here the CDR3 reads CASSLTGGWTGELFF. The CDR3 region has the DNA TGTGCCAGCAGCCTAACCGGGGGGTGGACCGGGGAGCTGTTTTTT.

The V gene is TRBV11-1, the J gene TRBJ1-1, with 7 bases matching TRBD1. The V gene's germline CDR1 is SGHAT and CDR2 FQDESV (reference sequence). J lost 4 bases, V lost 7 bases, and 12 bases had no gene match. The CDR3 totals 15 residues. The CDR3 DNA is TGTGCCAGCACCCTTGCGACAGGGAGTTCCACTGAAGCTTTCTTT. Its translation is CASTLATGSSTEAFF.

This rearrangement joins TRBV19 to TRBJ2-3; D ambiguous. The CDR3 length is 12 residues. Germline CDR1 and CDR2: LNHDA and SQIVND (reference sequence). V lost 2 bases and J 6 bases, leaving 6 bases between the germline ends. CDR3 residues: CASSISTDTQYF. The CDR3 DNA reads TGTGCCAGTAGTATAAGTACGGATACGCAGTATTTT.

This rearrangement joins TRBV4-1 to TRBJ1-3; D call uncertain. The CDR3 contains 13 residues. In germline, CDR1 is MGHRA, CDR2 YSYEKL. Trimming stripped 4 bases from V and 0 bases from J, with 4 bases between. Here the CDR3 reads CASSRDSGNTIYF. The CDR3 nucleotides read TGCGCCAGCAGCCGAGACTCTGGAAACACCATATATTTT.

This clone was counted a single time. V gene TRBV9 combines with J gene TRBJ1-2; 8 positions agree with TRBD1. Germline V gene lookup returns CDR1 SGDLS and CDR2 YYNGEE. The CDR3 spans 15 residues. The J segment lost 9 bases and the V segment lost 5 bases, leaving 15 bases of the junction unmatched. The CDR3 spells CASSDGGAGGRSYTF. Here the CDR3 DNA reads TGTGCCAGCAGTGACGGAGGGGCAGGGGGCAGGAGCTACACCTTC.

This clone has a single count. J is TRBJ2-7 and V is TRBV28, with 7 bases aligning to TRBD2. V lost 4 bases to trimming and J lost 2 bases; unmatched junction nucleotides: 5. Germline CDR1 and CDR2: MDHEN and SYDVKM. The CDR3 consists of 14 residues. The CDR3 DNA follows: TGTGCCAGCAGTTCCCCAAGCGGGACCTACGAGCAGTACTTC. The encoded protein is CASSSPSGTYEQYF.

The J gene is TRBJ1-5, the V gene TRBV4-3; 8 bases match TRBD1. After removal of 0 bases from V and 6 bases from J, the junction contained 10 bases not matched to a gene. Germline CDR1 LGHNA, CDR2 YSLEER. This CDR3 region has 17 residues. The CDR3 loop reads CASSQEAWTGSAQPQHF. The CDR3 DNA reads TGCGCCAGCAGCCAAGAGGCTTGGACAGGGTCAGCTCAGCCCCAGCATTTT.

In this sample, this clone turned up a few times. The V and J genes are TRBV19 and TRBJ1-5, with 9 bases identical to TRBD1. CDR1 is LNHDA, CDR2 SQIVND, per germline (reference sequence). The V gene end was trimmed by 6 bases and the J gene end by 0 bases; junction bases not matched to a gene: 6. The CDR3 totals 16 residues. This CDR3 reads CASSLQGASSNQPQHF. The CDR3 region has the DNA TGTGCCAGTAGCCTACAGGGGGCGAGTAGCAATCAGCCCCAGCATTTT.

V gene TRBV11-2 combines with J gene TRBJ2-2, with D possibly matching TRBD1 (5 bases). V dropped 3 bases and J dropped 6 bases, with 8 bases sitting between them. Germline assignment: CDR1 SGHAT and CDR2 FQNNGV. CDR3 length: 13 amino acids. CDR3 amino acids: CASSFPGPGELFF. Here the CDR3 DNA reads TGTGCCAGCAGCTTCCCAGGGCCCGGGGAGCTGTTTTTT.

V is TRBV25-1 and J is TRBJ1-6; tentatively, D is TRBD1 (6 bases). This CDR3 is 13 amino acids long. The germline V and J ends were trimmed by 7 bases and 13 bases, with 17 bases remaining between them. Germline values: CDR1 MGHDK, CDR2 SYGVNS. In DNA, the CDR3 is TGTGCCAGCACTGGGGGGCTCGTAACGCCCCTCCACTTT. This codes for CASTGGLVTPLHF.

The rearrangement uses TRBV27 and TRBJ1-6; 8 positions match TRBD1. The germline V gene has CDR1 MNHEY and CDR2 SMNVEV (reference sequence). The ends lost 3 bases at V and 6 bases at J; junction bases unmatched: 1. The CDR3 loop spans 14 amino acids. CDR3 in amino acids: CASSFDRGNSPLHF. CDR3 sequence (DNA): TGTGCCAGCAGTTTTGACAGGGGTAATTCACCCCTCCACTTT.

This sequence joins TRBV6-5 and TRBJ1-6; the match to TRBD1 covers 9 bases. CDR3 length: 15 amino acids. J lost 10 bases, V lost 6 bases, and 10 bases had no gene match. The germline V gene has CDR1 MNHEY and CDR2 SVGAGI. CDR3 bases: TGTGCCAGCAGGGACACAGGGGGCGCAGGGTCACCCCTCCACTTT. Its translation: CASRDTGGAGSPLHF.

This chain joins TRBV24-1 and TRBJ1-2; 8 positions agree with TRBD1. V trimming: 3 bases; J trimming: 7 bases; junction bases outside the gene matches: 9. CDR3 length: 15 amino acids. Per germline, CDR1 KGHDR and CDR2 SFDVKD. CDR3 sequence: CATSDPGQALAGYTF. The CDR3 DNA follows: TGTGCCACCAGTGATCCGGGACAGGCACTAGCTGGCTACACCTTC.

The CDR3 sequence: CASSYSGTGFEKLFF. CDR3 in DNA: TGTGCCAGCAGCTATTCCGGGACAGGGTTTGAAAAACTGTTTTTT. The chain uses TRBV3-1 (or the pseudogene TRBV3-2) and TRBJ1-4; 9 bases are shared with TRBD1. V lost 5 bases to trimming and J lost 7 bases; unmatched junction nucleotides: 8. The CDR3 spans 15 residues. Germline CDR1 LGHDT, CDR2 YNNKEL (reference sequence).

V is TRBV3-1 (or the pseudogene TRBV3-2) and J is TRBJ1-3, with unresolved D. From germline, CDR1 is LGHDT and CDR2 YNNKEL (reference sequence). This CDR3 is built from 14 residues. The V and J ends lost 1 base and 0 bases respectively, with 4 bases between them. CDR3 coding DNA: TGTGCCAGCAGCCAAGCAAGCTCTGGAAACACCATATATTTT. Amino acid sequence: CASSQASSGNTIYF.

This chain links TRBV4-3 with TRBJ2-4; 7 nucleotides agree with TRBD2. The J segment lost 1 base and the V segment lost 0 bases, leaving 3 bases of the junction unmatched. This CDR3 has 16 residues. Germline V gene sequence: CDR1 LGHNA, CDR2 YSLEER. The CDR3 spells CASSQDLGGAKNIQYF. The CDR3, as DNA: TGCGCCAGCAGCCAAGATCTGGGGGGGGCCAAAAACATTCAGTACTTC.